This is a list of T cell receptor beta chains from one sample in a study of vaccination and CD4 T cells after COVID-19. No antigen has been assigned to these receptors. TCRdb re-analysed the PCR reads in MiXCR, keeping a single row per CDR3 protein. The sample includes under 7,500 distinct CDR3 sequences, 35% of them seen just once. Sequencing used CD4+ T cells from blood, cultured in vitro. These receptors were taken from a human donor in good health. Each CDR3 is given with its conserved first and last residue. Each record gives: CDR3 DNA, CDR3 protein, J gene, V gene, D gene, clone size. The D gene is left open where the match is weak. Clone size, where shown, is once, few, many, or a class for clones that have expanded.

CDR3 DNA: TGTGCCAGCAGTTACGTTGGCGGGACCCAGCGGGAGACCCAGTACTTC
CDR3 protein: CASSYVGGTQRETQYF
J gene: TRBJ2-5
V gene: TRBV6-5
D gene: NA
clone size: NA

CDR3 DNA: TGCGCCAGCAGCCAAGTGCGTATGGGACTCACTCACTACGAGCAGTACTTC
CDR3 protein: CASSQVRMGLTHYEQYF
J gene: TRBJ2-7
V gene: TRBV4-1
D gene: NA
clone size: NA

CDR3 DNA: TGTGCCAGCAGTTTAGGGGGACAGGCCTCCCCTGAAGCTTTCTTT
CDR3 protein: CASSLGGQASPEAFF
J gene: TRBJ1-1
V gene: TRBV28
D gene: TRBD1
clone size: NA

CDR3 DNA: TGTGCCAGCTTACAGGGGATCGGCACCGGGGAGCTGTTTTTT
CDR3 protein: CASLQGIGTGELFF
J gene: TRBJ2-2
V gene: TRBV6-2/TRBV6-3
D gene: TRBD1
clone size: NA

CDR3 DNA: TGTGCCAGCAGCCGGACAGGGTTTCTTGGAGAGACCCAGTACTTC
CDR3 protein: CASSRTGFLGETQYF
J gene: TRBJ2-5
V gene: TRBV6-1
D gene: TRBD1
clone size: NA

CDR3 DNA: TGTGCCAGCAGTTTACAGCTAGCAGACACAGATACGCAGTATTTT
CDR3 protein: CASSLQLADTDTQYF
J gene: TRBJ2-3
V gene: TRBV27
D gene: NA
clone size: few

CDR3 DNA: TGTGCCAGCAGTCACAGGGCGGGGGGTTGGAATCAGCCCCAGCATTTT
CDR3 protein: CASSHRAGGWNQPQHF
J gene: TRBJ1-5
V gene: TRBV6-2/TRBV6-3
D gene: NA
clone size: few

CDR3 DNA: TGCAGTGCTCGAAGTGGGGGGGCTTCCTACGAGCAGTACTTC
CDR3 protein: CSARSGGASYEQYF
J gene: TRBJ2-7
V gene: TRBV20-1
D gene: NA
clone size: NA

CDR3 DNA: TGTGCCAGCGATCCGGGACAGGGCGACTTTCGAGCCGGCGAGCAGTACTTC
CDR3 protein: CASDPGQGDFRAGEQYF
J gene: TRBJ2-7
V gene: TRBV12-3/TRBV12-4
D gene: TRBD1
clone size: few

CDR3 DNA: TGTGCCAGCAGCTTAGTGGGCGGGGACACAGATACGCAGTATTTT
CDR3 protein: CASSLVGGDTDTQYF
J gene: TRBJ2-3
V gene: TRBV7-2
D gene: NA
clone size: NA

CDR3 DNA: TGTGCCAGCAGAGGGGACCGATCCTACGAGCAGTACTTC
CDR3 protein: CASRGDRSYEQYF
J gene: TRBJ2-7
V gene: TRBV5-4
D gene: NA
clone size: NA

CDR3 DNA: TGTGCCAGCAGCCCGATCCGAGGACAGGGTGTTTCACCCCTCCACTTT
CDR3 protein: CASSPIRGQGVSPLHF
J gene: TRBJ1-6
V gene: TRBV6-1
D gene: TRBD1
clone size: NA

CDR3 DNA: TGTGCCAGCAGCTTAGCGCGGGGGATGAGCTACGAGCAGTACTTC
CDR3 protein: CASSLARGMSYEQYF
J gene: TRBJ2-7
V gene: TRBV11-1
D gene: TRBD2
clone size: NA

CDR3 DNA: TGTGCCAGCAGCTTACAAGCGGGGTCCTACAATGAGCAGTTCTTC
CDR3 protein: CASSLQAGSYNEQFF
J gene: TRBJ2-1
V gene: TRBV7-3
D gene: TRBD2
clone size: NA

CDR3 DNA: TGTGCCACCAGTGATACTGGACTAGCGGGCTTATACAATGAGCAGTTCTTC
CDR3 protein: CATSDTGLAGLYNEQFF
J gene: TRBJ2-1
V gene: TRBV24-1
D gene: TRBD2
clone size: NA

CDR3 DNA: TGTGCCAGCAGTGCCGGACTAGCGGGCACCGGGGAGCTGTTTTTT
CDR3 protein: CASSAGLAGTGELFF
J gene: TRBJ2-2
V gene: TRBV2
D gene: TRBD2
clone size: few

CDR3 DNA: TGTGCCAGCAGTTACTCATTTACTGGGGCCAACGTCCTGACTTTC
CDR3 protein: CASSYSFTGANVLTF
J gene: TRBJ2-6
V gene: TRBV6-5
D gene: NA
clone size: few